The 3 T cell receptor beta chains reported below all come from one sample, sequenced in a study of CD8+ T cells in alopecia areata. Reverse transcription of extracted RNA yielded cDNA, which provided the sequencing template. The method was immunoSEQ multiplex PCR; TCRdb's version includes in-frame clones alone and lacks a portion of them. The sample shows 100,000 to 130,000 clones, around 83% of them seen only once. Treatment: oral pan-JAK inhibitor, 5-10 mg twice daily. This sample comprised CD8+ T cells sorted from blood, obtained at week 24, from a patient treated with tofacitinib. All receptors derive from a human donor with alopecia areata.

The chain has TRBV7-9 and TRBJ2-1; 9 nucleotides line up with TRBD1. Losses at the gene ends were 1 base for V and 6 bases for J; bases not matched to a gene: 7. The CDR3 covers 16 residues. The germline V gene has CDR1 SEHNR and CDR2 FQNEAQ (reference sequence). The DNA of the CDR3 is TGTGCCAGCAGCTTAGAGGGACAGGGCAGGAGCAATGAGCAGTTCTTC. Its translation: CASSLEGQGRSNEQFF.

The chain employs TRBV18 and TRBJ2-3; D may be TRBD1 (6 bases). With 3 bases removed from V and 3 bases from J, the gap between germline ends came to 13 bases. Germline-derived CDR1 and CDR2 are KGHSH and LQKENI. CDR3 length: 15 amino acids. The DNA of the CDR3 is TGTGCCAGCTCACCCGACAGGCCTGAAACAGATACGCAGTATTTT. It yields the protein CASSPDRPETDTQYF.

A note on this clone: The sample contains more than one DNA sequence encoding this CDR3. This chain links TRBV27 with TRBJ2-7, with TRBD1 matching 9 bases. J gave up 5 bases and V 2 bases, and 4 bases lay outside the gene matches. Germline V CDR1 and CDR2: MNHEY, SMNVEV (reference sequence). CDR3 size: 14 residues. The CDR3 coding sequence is TGTGCCAGCAGTTTAGGACAGGGGCGGCACGAGCAGTACTTC. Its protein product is CASSLGQGRHEQYF.